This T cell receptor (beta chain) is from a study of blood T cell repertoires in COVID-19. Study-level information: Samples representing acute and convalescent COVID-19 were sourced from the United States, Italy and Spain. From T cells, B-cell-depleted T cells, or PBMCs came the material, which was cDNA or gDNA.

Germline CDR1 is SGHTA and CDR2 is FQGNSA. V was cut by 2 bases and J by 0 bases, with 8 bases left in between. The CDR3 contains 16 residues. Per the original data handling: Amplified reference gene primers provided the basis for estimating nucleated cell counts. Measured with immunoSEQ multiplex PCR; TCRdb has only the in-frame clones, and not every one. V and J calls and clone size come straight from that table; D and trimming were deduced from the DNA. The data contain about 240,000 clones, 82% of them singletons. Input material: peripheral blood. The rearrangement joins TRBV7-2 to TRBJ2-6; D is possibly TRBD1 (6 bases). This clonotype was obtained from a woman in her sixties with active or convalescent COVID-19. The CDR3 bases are TGTGCCAGCAGCTTAACACAGGGCTCTGGGGCCAACGTCCTGACTTTC. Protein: CASSLTQGSGANVLTF.